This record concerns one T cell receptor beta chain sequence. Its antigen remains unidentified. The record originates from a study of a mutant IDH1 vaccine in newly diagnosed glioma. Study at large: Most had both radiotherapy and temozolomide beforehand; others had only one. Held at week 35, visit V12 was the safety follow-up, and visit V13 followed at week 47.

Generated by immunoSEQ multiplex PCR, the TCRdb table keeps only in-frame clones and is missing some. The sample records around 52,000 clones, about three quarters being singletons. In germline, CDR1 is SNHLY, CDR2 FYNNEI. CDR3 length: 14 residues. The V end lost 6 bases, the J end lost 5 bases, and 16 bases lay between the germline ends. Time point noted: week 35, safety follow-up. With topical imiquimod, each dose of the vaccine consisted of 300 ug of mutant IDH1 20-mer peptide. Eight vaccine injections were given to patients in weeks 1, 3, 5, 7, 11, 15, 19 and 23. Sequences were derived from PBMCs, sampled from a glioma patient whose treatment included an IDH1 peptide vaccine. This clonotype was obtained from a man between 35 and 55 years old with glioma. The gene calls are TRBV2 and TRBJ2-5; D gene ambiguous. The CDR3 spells CASSVGLWQETQYF. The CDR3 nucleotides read TGTGCCAGCAGCGTAGGTCTGTGGCAGGAGACCCAGTACTTC.